Listed here is a single TCR beta chain. The antigen is unknown. This record comes from a study of cytomegalovirus exposure and HLA in healthy donors. Whole-study results and caveats: Specificity of three CMV-associated chains for CMV antigens was verified in vitro.

PCR amplification relied on 60 Vbeta primers (plus 13 Jbeta primers). Clones were sequenced by immunoSEQ multiplex PCR, and TCRdb holds only the in-frame ones, with some missing. The table for this sample gives about 140,000 clones. Germline V gives CDR1 MNHEY, CDR2 SMNVEV (reference sequence). The length of the CDR3 is 18 residues. With 7 bases clipped from V and 3 bases from J, the junction kept 20 bases outside the gene matches. The genes are TRBV27 and TRBJ2-5; 7 bases align to TRBD1. The TCR originated in a woman younger than 30 in good health and CMV-seronegative. Sequencing was done on a sample of PBMCs. CDR3 DNA: TGTGCCAGCAAACGAACAGGGGCCCCAAATTTTTGGGAAGAGACCCAGTACTTC. The encoded protein is CASKRTGAPNFWEETQYF.